The 30 T cell receptor beta chains given below trace back to one sample, sequenced in a study of cytomegalovirus exposure and HLA in healthy donors. A multiplex PCR was run with 60 Vbeta primers and 13 Jbeta primers. Measured with immunoSEQ multiplex PCR; TCRdb has only the in-frame clones, and not every one. The sample comprises roughly 140,000 clones, around 75% of which are singletons, and over 1.2% rests with the top ten. Sequenced sample: PBMCs. The receptors derive from a man younger than 35 in good health and CMV-seronegative.

The V and J genes are TRBV7-2 and TRBJ1-2, with a tentative D call TRBD1 (6 bases). Germline lookup yields CDR1 SGHTA and CDR2 FQGNSA. V was shortened by 10 bases and J by 3 bases, with 21 bases between the two germline ends. The CDR3 length is 15 residues. DNA for the CDR3: TGTGCCACCAGACCGGGGGGAGGGGGGCACTATGGCTACACCTTC. It specifies CATRPGGGGHYGYTF.

This clone was counted a single time. Here the CDR3 DNA reads TGTGCCATCAGCCCGGGACAGGGATCGAACACCGGGGAGCTGTTTTTT. As protein: CAISPGQGSNTGELFF. The rearrangement uses TRBV10-3 and TRBJ2-2, with TRBD1 matching 9 bases. V trimming: 6 bases; J trimming: 0 bases; junction bases outside the gene matches: 5. The CDR3 is made up of 16 amino acids. Germline V gene lookup returns CDR1 ENHRY and CDR2 SYGVKD.

About this clone itself: The junction does not match germline at one end; this may be a read error. This rearrangement joins TRBV7-9 to TRBJ2-1; TRBD2 agrees at 11 bases. Germline values: CDR1 SEHNR, CDR2 FQNEAQ (reference sequence). This CDR3 region has 16 residues. The CDR3 protein is CSSSPRLAGSYNEQFF. The CDR3 DNA reads as TGTTCCAGCAGCCCGAGACTAGCGGGGAGCTACAATGAGCAGTTCTTC.

This clone was counted a few times. This sequence joins TRBV6-5 and TRBJ1-5; perhaps TRBD1 as D (6 bases). Trimming removed 4 bases from V and 3 bases from J, with 10 bases in between. The CDR3 is made up of 14 amino acids. Germline values: CDR1 MNHEY, CDR2 SVGAGI. CDR3 nucleotides: TGTGCCAGCAGTTTACAGGGCCCCAATCAGCCCCAGCATTTT. This gives the protein CASSLQGPNQPQHF.

This clone has just a few counts. The rearrangement links TRBV9 to TRBJ1-3; 8 positions match TRBD1. Germline V gene data show CDR1 as SGDLS and CDR2 as YYNGEE. V shed 3 bases, J shed 0 bases, and the junction held 5 bases outside the gene matches. There are 16 residues in the CDR3. CDR3 coding DNA: TGTGCCAGCAGCGGACAGGGGCGACCCTCTGGAAACACCATATATTTT. The encoded protein is CASSGQGRPSGNTIYF.

V is TRBV9 and J is TRBJ1-4, with 8 bases aligning to TRBD1. The V gene's germline CDR1 is SGDLS and CDR2 YYNGEE. With 0 bases clipped from V and 8 bases from J, the junction kept 0 bases outside the gene matches. This CDR3 region has 13 residues. CDR3 sequence: CASSVGDREKLFF. The CDR3 DNA follows: TGTGCCAGCAGCGTAGGGGACAGGGAAAAACTGTTTTTT.

This chain joins TRBV28 and TRBJ2-6, with D possibly being TRBD1 (5 bases). CDR1 is MDHEN, CDR2 SYDVKM, per germline. The CDR3 length is 17 residues. Between the trimmed V and J ends, which lost 3 bases and 3 bases, there was a span of 15 bases. The CDR3 loop reads CASSLGRVEIGANVLTF. For the CDR3, the DNA is TGTGCCAGCAGTTTGGGCAGGGTGGAGATTGGGGCCAACGTCCTGACTTTC.

The rearrangement joins TRBV7-9 to TRBJ1-1; D is possibly TRBD1 (5 bases). CDR1 and CDR2 from the germline V gene are SEHNR and FQNEAQ (reference sequence). Deletions cut 10 bases from V and 6 bases from J, with 18 bases between. The CDR3 contains 13 residues. The CDR3: CAIPPQGGAEAFF. CDR3 nucleotide sequence: TGTGCCATCCCACCTCAAGGAGGGGCTGAAGCTTTCTTT.

The V gene is TRBV28, the J gene TRBJ1-2; D gene uncertain. The CDR3 has 14 residues. The germline CDR1 and CDR2 sequences are MDHEN and SYDVKM. V was pared by 10 bases and J by 1 base, with 16 bases between. The CDR3 reads CATLSYAGNYGYTF. CDR3 DNA sequence: TGTGCCACCCTTTCTTACGCGGGTAACTATGGCTACACCTTC.

CDR3 region: CASSLLAPDTQYF. CDR3 sequence (DNA): TGTGCCAGCAGCCTCCTAGCGCCAGATACGCAGTATTTT. The V call is TRBV7-2, the J call TRBJ2-3; possible D gene TRBD2, 6 bases. The V and J ends lost 5 bases and 4 bases respectively, with 10 bases between them. The CDR3 has 13 residues. Germline V CDR1 and CDR2: SGHTA, FQGNSA.

The gene calls are TRBV6-5 and TRBJ1-2; 12 bases agree with TRBD1. Germline V gene lookup returns CDR1 MNHEY and CDR2 SVGAGI. The CDR3 runs to 15 residues. V shed 5 bases, J shed 8 bases, and the junction held 9 bases outside the gene matches. CDR3 sequence (DNA): TGTGCCAGCAGTCCCTGGGGACAGGGGGCGATCGGCTACACCTTC. This codes for CASSPWGQGAIGYTF.

The chain carries TRBV27 and TRBJ1-6; 7 bases align to TRBD1. CDR1 MNHEY and CDR2 SMNVEV come from the germline V gene (reference sequence). This CDR3 contains 18 residues. With 2 bases clipped from V and 8 bases from J, the junction kept 15 bases outside the gene matches. CDR3 bases: TGTGCCAGCAGTTTACTGTGGGACAGCGTCCTACGGGATTCACCCCTCCACTTT. Protein product: CASSLLWDSVLRDSPLHF.

This clone has just a few counts. The V gene is TRBV25-1, the J gene TRBJ2-7; 7 bases are shared with TRBD2. There are 13 residues in the CDR3. With 8 bases clipped from V and 4 bases from J, the junction kept 8 bases outside the gene matches. Germline loops: CDR1 MGHDK, CDR2 SYGVNS. The CDR3, as DNA: TGTGCCAGCGGCGGCGGGAGTGAATACGAGCAGTACTTC. As protein: CASGGGSEYEQYF.

In the case of this clone: The junction departs from germline at one end; a sequencing error may be responsible. Other DNA sequences of this sample code for an identical CDR3. The chain uses TRBV7-9 and TRBJ1-2; D unclear. Germline CDR1 is SEHNR and CDR2 is FQNEAQ (reference sequence). The CDR3 loop spans 16 amino acids. In nucleotides, the CDR3 is TGTGCCAGCAGCTCCACCGGGGTGTCTGCAAACTACGGCTACACCTTC. Its protein product is CASSSTGVSANYGYTF.

The CDR3 nucleotides are TGTGCCAGCAACCAACGGGGGCCCAGGGGGTATGGCTACACCTTC. Translation: CASNQRGPRGYGYTF. J is TRBJ1-2 and V is TRBV2; 7 bases line up with TRBD1. The CDR3 runs to 15 residues. CDR1 SNHLY and CDR2 FYNNEI come from the germline V gene. After removal of 7 bases from V and 5 bases from J, the junction contained 13 bases not matched to a gene.

In this sample, this clone turned up a few times. This chain uses TRBV6-5 with TRBJ2-1; unclear D gene. The CDR3 extends over 14 amino acids. Trimming cost V 2 bases and J 8 bases, with 13 bases left between them. CDR1 is MNHEY and CDR2 is SVGAGI in the germline V gene. The CDR3 DNA sequence: TGTGCCAGCAGTTACGGGCCCCTCGTGGATGAGCAGTTCTTC. Protein sequence: CASSYGPLVDEQFF.

The J gene is TRBJ2-1, the V gene TRBV7-9, with 9 bases aligning to TRBD1. Trimming took 5 bases from V and 9 from J; bases not matched to a gene: 2. CDR1 is SEHNR and CDR2 is FQNEAQ in the germline V gene (reference sequence). This CDR3 is built from 12 residues. CDR3 residues: CASSRQGGEQFF. The CDR3 nucleotides are TGTGCCAGCAGCCGACAGGGGGGTGAGCAGTTCTTC.

The rearrangement links TRBV2 to TRBJ2-2; 9 bases match TRBD1. The CDR3 loop spans 15 amino acids. V was clipped by 9 bases and J by 5 bases; unmatched bases: 10. From germline, CDR1 is SNHLY and CDR2 FYNNEI. CDR3 loop: CASFPGTGMTGELFF. The CDR3 nucleotides are TGTGCCAGTTTCCCCGGGACAGGGATGACCGGGGAGCTGTTTTTT.

The V and J genes are TRBV18 and TRBJ2-7; TRBD2 agrees at 14 bases. The CDR3 is made up of 15 amino acids. V gave up 6 bases and J gave up 5 bases; unmatched junction bases: 6. The germline V gene has CDR1 KGHSH and CDR2 LQKENI. The CDR3 here is CASSPGLAGGHEQYF. The CDR3 nucleotides are TGTGCCAGCTCTCCTGGACTAGCGGGAGGACACGAGCAGTACTTC.

As to this clone: Mismatch with germline at one junction end may stem from a read error. The J gene is TRBJ2-7, the V gene TRBV7-9; tentative D call: TRBD2 (7 bases). The length of the CDR3 is 16 residues. The V gene's germline CDR1 is SEHNR and CDR2 FQNEAQ (reference sequence). CDR3 sequence: CSSSVSGGGSSYEQYF. The CDR3 region has the DNA TGTTCCAGCAGCGTCAGCGGCGGGGGCTCGTCCTACGAGCAGTACTTC.

The chain links TRBV4-1 to TRBJ1-3; tentative D call: TRBD1 (5 bases). Trimming removed 3 bases at V and 2 bases at J, with 11 bases between. There are 15 residues in the CDR3. Germline CDR1 reads MGHRA; CDR2 reads YSYEKL. The CDR3 loop is CASSQTEYPGNTIYF. CDR3 DNA sequence: TGCGCCAGCAGCCAGACAGAGTACCCTGGAAACACCATATATTTT.

The V call is TRBV6-6, the J call TRBJ1-5; TRBD1 is a possible D gene (5 bases). The V gene lost 0 bases and the J gene lost 5 bases, with 8 bases spanning the gap. Germline V gives CDR1 MNHNY, CDR2 SVGAGI (reference sequence). There are 14 residues in the CDR3. The CDR3: CASSYSGGDQPQHF. The CDR3 nucleotides are TGTGCCAGCAGTTACTCGGGGGGGGATCAGCCCCAGCATTTT.

The sample holds a few counts of this clone. Since a much larger clone is just one base distant, this may be a read error. The V call is TRBV28, the J call TRBJ1-5, with D uncertain. The germline CDR1 and CDR2 sequences are MDHEN and SYDVKM. The CDR3 has 13 amino acids. V lost 5 bases to trimming and J lost 0 bases, with 5 bases between them. CDR3 coding DNA: TGTGCCAGCAGTACAGATAGCAATCAGCCCCAGCATTTT. Protein sequence: CASSTDSNQPQHF.

The gene calls are TRBV4-3 and TRBJ2-3; TRBD2 might be the D (5 bases). Germline CDR1 reads LGHNA; CDR2 reads YSLEER. The ends were cut back, 0 bases at V and 1 base at J, with 5 bases in the middle. The CDR3 is made up of 14 amino acids. CDR3 bases: TGCGCCAGCAGCCAAGAGGAGGGCACAGATACGCAGTATTTT. Translating it yields CASSQEEGTDTQYF.

This clone turned up a few times. This chain connects TRBV29-1 to TRBJ2-3; 7 bases align to TRBD2. J gave up 0 bases and V 7 bases, and 7 bases lay outside the gene matches. CDR3 length: 14 amino acids. Germline V lookup: CDR1 SQVTM, CDR2 ANQGSEA. The CDR3 protein is CSEWGGTSTDTQYF. The CDR3 coding sequence is TGCAGCGAATGGGGGGGGACTAGCACAGATACGCAGTATTTT.

The chain uses TRBV7-2 and TRBJ1-5; D is unresolved. Germline CDR1 is SGHTA and CDR2 is FQGNSA. The V and J ends lost 3 bases and 0 bases respectively, with 9 bases between them. This CDR3 comprises 15 residues. Written as DNA, the CDR3 is TGTGCCAGCAGCTTTGCAGGTAATAGCAATCAGCCCCAGCATTTT. Translated, it gives CASSFAGNSNQPQHF.

This clone came up once. V gene TRBV28 combines with J gene TRBJ1-6; the match to TRBD1 covers 7 bases. The CDR3 runs to 14 residues. With 2 bases clipped from V and 7 bases from J, the junction kept 2 bases outside the gene matches. Germline V gene sequence: CDR1 MDHEN, CDR2 SYDVKM. The CDR3 sequence is CASSLGQANSPLHF. The CDR3 nucleotides are TGTGCCAGCAGTTTAGGACAGGCCAATTCACCCCTCCACTTT.

The CDR3: CASSRSWAAGGTETQYF. CDR3 DNA sequence: TGCGCCAGCAGCCGCTCCTGGGCCGCAGGGGGGACAGAGACCCAGTACTTC. The chain recombines TRBV4-1 with TRBJ2-5; possible D gene TRBD1, 7 bases. Per the germline V gene, CDR1 is MGHRA and CDR2 is YSYEKL. Between the trimmed V and J ends, which lost 4 bases and 4 bases, there was a span of 22 bases. The CDR3 has 17 amino acids.

The chain employs TRBV10-1 and TRBJ2-2; 8 positions match TRBD2. Germline loops: CDR1 WNHNN, CDR2 SYGVQD (reference sequence). CDR3 length: 14 amino acids. Trimming at V came to 4 bases and at J to 5 bases, leaving 3 bases not matched to a gene. The chain's CDR3 is CASSALAGTGELFF. The CDR3 region has the DNA TGCGCCAGCAGTGCATTAGCGGGAACCGGGGAGCTGTTTTTT.

The chain couples TRBV2 to TRBJ2-4, with 7 bases lining up with TRBD1. The V gene's germline CDR1 is SNHLY and CDR2 FYNNEI. Unmatched junction bases numbered 13, after V lost 6 bases and J lost 8 bases. This CDR3 is 15 amino acids long. This CDR3 is CASRPDRVEEDIQYF. DNA of the CDR3: TGTGCCAGCAGACCTGACAGGGTAGAAGAGGACATTCAGTACTTC.